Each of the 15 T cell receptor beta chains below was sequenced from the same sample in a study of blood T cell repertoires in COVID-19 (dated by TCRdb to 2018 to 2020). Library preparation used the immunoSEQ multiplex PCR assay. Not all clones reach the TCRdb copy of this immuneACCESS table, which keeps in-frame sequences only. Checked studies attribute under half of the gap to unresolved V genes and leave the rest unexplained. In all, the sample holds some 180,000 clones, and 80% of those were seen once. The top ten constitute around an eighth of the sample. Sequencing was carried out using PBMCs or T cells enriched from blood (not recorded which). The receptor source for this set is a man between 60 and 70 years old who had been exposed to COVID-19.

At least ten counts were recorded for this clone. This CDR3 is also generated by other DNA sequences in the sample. The CDR3 reads CASSQGRQGNQPQHF. For the CDR3, the DNA is TGTGCCAGCAGCCAAGGCCGGCAGGGTAATCAGCCCCAGCATTTT. The chain carries TRBV3-1 (or the pseudogene TRBV3-2) and TRBJ1-5; TRBD1 is a possible D gene (5 bases). Germline loops: CDR1 LGHDT, CDR2 YNNKEL (reference sequence). The CDR3 totals 15 residues. Trimming stripped 1 base from V and 4 bases from J, with 11 bases between.

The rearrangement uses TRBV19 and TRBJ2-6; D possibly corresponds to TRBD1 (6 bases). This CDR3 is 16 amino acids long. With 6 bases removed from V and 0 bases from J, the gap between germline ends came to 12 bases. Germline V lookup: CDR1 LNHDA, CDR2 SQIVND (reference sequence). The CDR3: CASRGQGHSGANVLTF. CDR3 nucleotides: TGTGCCAGTAGGGGCCAGGGGCACTCTGGGGCCAACGTCCTGACTTTC.

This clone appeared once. The CDR3 loop is CASARGVAGNTIYF. In DNA, the CDR3 is TGTGCCAGCGCCCGCGGGGTGGCTGGAAACACCATATATTTT. J is TRBJ1-3 and V is TRBV11-3; D is uncertain. Germline V lookup: CDR1 SGHNT, CDR2 YENEEA. The CDR3 has 14 residues. The V end was cut by 8 bases, the J end by 2 bases, with 13 bases between.

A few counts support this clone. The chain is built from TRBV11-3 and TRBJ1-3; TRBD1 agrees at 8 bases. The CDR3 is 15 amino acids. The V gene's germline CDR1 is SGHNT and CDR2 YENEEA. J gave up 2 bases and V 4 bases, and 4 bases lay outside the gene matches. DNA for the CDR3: TGTGCCAGCAGCTCCGGACAGGGCCCTGGAAACACCATATATTTT. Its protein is CASSSGQGPGNTIYF. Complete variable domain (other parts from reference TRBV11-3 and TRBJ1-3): EAGVVQSPRYKIIEKKQPVAFWCNPISGHNTLYWYLQNLGQGPELLIRYENEEAVDDSQLPKDRFSAERLKGVDSTLKIQPAELGDSAVYLCASSSGQGPGNTIYFGEGSWLTVV.

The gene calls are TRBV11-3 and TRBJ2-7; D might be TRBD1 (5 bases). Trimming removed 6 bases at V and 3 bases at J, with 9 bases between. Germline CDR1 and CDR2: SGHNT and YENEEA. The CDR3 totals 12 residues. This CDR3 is CASRDTLYEQYF. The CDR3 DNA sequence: TGTGCCAGCAGGGACACCCTCTACGAGCAGTACTTC.

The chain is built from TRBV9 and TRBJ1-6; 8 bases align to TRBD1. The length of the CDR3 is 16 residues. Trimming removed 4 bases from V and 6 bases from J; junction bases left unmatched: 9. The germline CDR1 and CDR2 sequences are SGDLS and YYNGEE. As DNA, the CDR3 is TGTGCCAGCAGCCCGCGACAGGGGAGGACTAATTCACCCCTCCACTTT. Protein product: CASSPRQGRTNSPLHF.

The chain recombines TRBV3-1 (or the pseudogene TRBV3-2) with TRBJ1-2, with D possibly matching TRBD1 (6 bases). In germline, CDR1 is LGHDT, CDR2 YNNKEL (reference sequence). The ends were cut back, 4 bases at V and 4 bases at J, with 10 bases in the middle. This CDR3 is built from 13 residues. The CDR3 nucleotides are TGTGCCAGCAGCCCCGACAGGCTCTATGGCTACACCTTC. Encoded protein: CASSPDRLYGYTF.

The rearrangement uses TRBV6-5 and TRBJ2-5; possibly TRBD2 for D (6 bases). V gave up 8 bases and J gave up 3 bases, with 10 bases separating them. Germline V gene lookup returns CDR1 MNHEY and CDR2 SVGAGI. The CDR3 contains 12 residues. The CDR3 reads CASGREEETQYF. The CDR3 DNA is TGTGCCAGCGGCAGGGAGGAAGAGACCCAGTACTTC.

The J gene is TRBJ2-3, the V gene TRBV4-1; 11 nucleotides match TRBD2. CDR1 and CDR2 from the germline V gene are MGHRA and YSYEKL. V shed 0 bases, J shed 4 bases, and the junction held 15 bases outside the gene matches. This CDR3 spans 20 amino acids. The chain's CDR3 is CASSQDRQEPGTSGADTQYF. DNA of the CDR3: TGCGCCAGCAGCCAAGATCGGCAGGAACCCGGGACTAGCGGAGCAGATACGCAGTATTTT.

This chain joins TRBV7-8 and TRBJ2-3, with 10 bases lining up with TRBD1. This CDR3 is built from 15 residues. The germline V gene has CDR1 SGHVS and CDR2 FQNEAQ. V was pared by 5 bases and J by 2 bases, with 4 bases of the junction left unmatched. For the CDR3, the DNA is TGTGCCAGCAGCAGACAGGGGGCGGCCACAGATACGCAGTATTTT. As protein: CASSRQGAATDTQYF.

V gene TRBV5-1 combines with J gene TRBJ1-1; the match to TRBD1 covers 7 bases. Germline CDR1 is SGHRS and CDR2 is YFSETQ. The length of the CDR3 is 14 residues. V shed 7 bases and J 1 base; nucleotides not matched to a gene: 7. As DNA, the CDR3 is TGCGCCAGCTTAGGGGGCGCCGGGAACACTGAAGCTTTCTTT. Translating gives CASLGGAGNTEAFF.

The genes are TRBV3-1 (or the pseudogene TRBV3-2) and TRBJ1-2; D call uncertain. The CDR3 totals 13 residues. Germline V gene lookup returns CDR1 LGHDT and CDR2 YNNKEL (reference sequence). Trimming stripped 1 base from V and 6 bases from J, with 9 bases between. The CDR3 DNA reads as TGTGCCAGCAGCCAAGTTCGCGGGGATGGCTACACCTTC. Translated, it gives CASSQVRGDGYTF.

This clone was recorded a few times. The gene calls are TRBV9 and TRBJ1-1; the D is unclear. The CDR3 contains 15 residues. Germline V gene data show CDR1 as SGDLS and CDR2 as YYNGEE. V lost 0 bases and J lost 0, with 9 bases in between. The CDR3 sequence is CASSVVSGLNTEAFF. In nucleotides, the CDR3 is TGTGCCAGCAGCGTAGTTTCTGGGCTGAACACTGAAGCTTTCTTT.

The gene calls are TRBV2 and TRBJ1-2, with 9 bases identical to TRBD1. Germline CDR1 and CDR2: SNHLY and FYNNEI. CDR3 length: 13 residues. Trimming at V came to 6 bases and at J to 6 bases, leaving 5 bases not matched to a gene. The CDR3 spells CASRDRGPDGYTF. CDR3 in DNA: TGTGCCAGCAGGGACAGGGGCCCTGATGGCTACACCTTC.

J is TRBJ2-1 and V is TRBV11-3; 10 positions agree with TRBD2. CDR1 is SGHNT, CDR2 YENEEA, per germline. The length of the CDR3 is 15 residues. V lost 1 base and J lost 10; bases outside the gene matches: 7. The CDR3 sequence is CASSLGLAGTGEQFF. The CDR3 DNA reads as TGTGCCAGCAGCTTAGGACTAGCGGGTACGGGGGAGCAGTTCTTC.